This T cell receptor (beta chain) was recorded in a study of blood T cell repertoires in COVID-19. Measured with immunoSEQ multiplex PCR; TCRdb has only the in-frame clones, and not every one. The sample shows some 200,000 clones, around 83% of them seen only once. The CDR3 sequence is 15 residues long. Germline V gene sequence: CDR1 MNHEY, CDR2 SMNVEV (reference sequence). Losses at the gene ends were 5 bases for V and 7 bases for J; bases not matched to a gene: 7. The chain uses TRBV27 and TRBJ1-6, with TRBD1 identical over 8 bases. The sequence was collected from an elderly woman in a cohort sampled during active or convalescent COVID-19. Sample: peripheral blood. In DNA, the CDR3 is TGTGCCAGCAGTGCATCAGGGGGCTGGAATTCACCCCTCCACTTT. It encodes CASSASGGWNSPLHF.